The 25 T cell receptor beta chains listed next were all sequenced from one sample in a study of identical twins. TCRdb re-called the 5' RACE reads with MiXCR, one entry per CDR3 protein. The sample lists about 530,000 distinct CDR3 sequences; around 15% were seen once. This same sample was also taken into another study, of yellow fever vaccine responses in identical twins.

Specimen: CD4+ T cells sorted from blood. Receptors originate from a woman under 30 in good health.

This clonotype has ten or more counts. This chain uses TRBV12-3 or TRBV12-4 with TRBJ1-1; D is unresolved. Trimming took off 6 bases at V and 1 base at J, with 12 bases between the two ends. The CDR3 sequence is 14 residues long. CDR3 sequence: CASSRAGWNTEAFF. CDR3 bases: TGTGCCAGCAGCCGGGCGGGGTGGAACACTGAAGCTTTCTTT.

V and J are TRBV21-1 and TRBJ2-4; the table names TRBD2, a call not compared with the DNA. TRBV21-1 is designated a pseudogene. This CDR3 region has 15 residues. The DNA of the CDR3 is TGTGCCAGCAGCATAAACAGGGAGGGAGAAAACATTCAGTACTTC. This gives the protein CASSINREGENIQYF.

The chain uses TRBV10-3 and TRBJ2-7; perhaps TRBD1 as D (6 bases). The ends were cut back, 5 bases at V and 1 base at J, with 12 bases in the middle. Germline loops: CDR1 ENHRY, CDR2 SYGVKD. This CDR3 comprises 14 residues. CDR3 DNA sequence: TGTGCCATCAGTACAGGGACATCTTCCTACGAGCAGTACTTC. Amino acids: CAISTGTSSYEQYF.

The table lists this clonotype with a few counts. The V gene is TRBV12-3 or TRBV12-4, the J gene TRBJ1-1, with a possible D match to TRBD1 (6 bases). The V and J ends lost 8 bases and 4 bases respectively, with 14 bases between them. CDR3 size: 13 residues. In DNA, the CDR3 is TGTGCCAGCCAGGGGCGAGTTGGCACTGAAGCTTTCTTT. This gives the protein CASQGRVGTEAFF.

This clonotype occurred a few times. CDR3 sequence reads: CASSSGWQGFQPQHF. Here the CDR3 DNA reads TGTGCCAGCAGCTCGGGTTGGCAGGGGTTTCAGCCCCAGCATTTT. The chain carries TRBV5-5 and TRBJ1-5; D might be TRBD1 (6 bases). The germline gives CDR1 SGHKS, CDR2 YYEKEE (reference sequence). Trimming took off 3 bases at V and 6 bases at J, with 16 bases between the two ends. The CDR3 runs to 15 residues.

The V call is TRBV18, the J call TRBJ1-1, with D unclear. The CDR3 is made up of 14 amino acids. Trimming stripped 3 bases from V and 3 bases from J, with 11 bases between. Germline loops: CDR1 KGHSH, CDR2 LQKENI. The CDR3, as DNA: TGTGCCAGCTCACCCCTGCAAAGGGACACTGAAGCTTTCTTT. This encodes CASSPLQRDTEAFF.

This clonotype was seen repeatedly, ten times or more. The genes are TRBV7-7 and TRBJ2-7; D is ambiguous. Per germline, CDR1 SSHAT and CDR2 FNYEAQ (reference sequence). The V and J ends lost 6 bases and 4 bases respectively, with 16 bases between them. The CDR3 consists of 14 residues. This chain's CDR3 is CASSLELGPYEQYF. CDR3 DNA sequence: TGTGCCAGCAGTCTGGAGTTGGGCCCGTACGAGCAGTACTTC.

The chain joins TRBV14 to TRBJ2-3; TRBD1 agrees at 9 bases. This CDR3 spans 16 amino acids. Unmatched junction bases numbered 5, after V lost 4 bases and J lost 0 bases. The V gene's germline CDR1 is SGHDN and CDR2 FVKESK. CDR3 region: CASSLLTGGSTDTQYF. As DNA, the CDR3 is TGTGCCAGCAGCCTCTTGACAGGGGGAAGCACAGATACGCAGTATTTT.

The V gene is TRBV12-3 or TRBV12-4, the J gene TRBJ1-1, with D uncertain. The CDR3 sequence is 13 residues long. V lost 6 bases and J 4 bases, leaving 12 bases between the germline ends. CDR3 residues: CASSPEWGTEAFF. CDR3 DNA: TGTGCCAGCAGCCCAGAATGGGGCACTGAAGCTTTCTTT.

The sample holds a few counts of this clonotype. This chain connects TRBV27 to TRBJ1-2, with TRBD1 as a possible D gene (5 bases). The CDR3 extends over 15 amino acids. The ends were cut back, 6 bases at V and 0 bases at J, with 14 bases in the middle. Germline V gives CDR1 MNHEY, CDR2 SMNVEV (reference sequence). The CDR3 loop is CASRAGGTANYGYTF. CDR3 in DNA: TGTGCCAGCAGGGCGGGGGGTACGGCTAACTATGGCTACACCTTC.

This clonotype was seen at least ten times. The chain joins TRBV5-1 to TRBJ2-5; no reliable D call. Germline assignment: CDR1 SGHRS and CDR2 YFSETQ. The V and J ends lost 2 bases and 1 base respectively, with 9 bases between them. The CDR3 loop spans 14 amino acids. The chain's CDR3 is CASSLSSLQETQYF. Here the CDR3 DNA reads TGCGCCAGCAGCTTATCCAGCCTCCAAGAGACCCAGTACTTC.

The J gene is TRBJ2-2, the V gene TRBV18; 7 bases match TRBD1. The CDR3 runs to 16 residues. Germline values: CDR1 KGHSH, CDR2 LQKENI. V dropped 1 base and J dropped 0; count of bases not matched to a gene: 2. CDR3 bases: TGTGCCAGCTCACCACAGGGGGCTGCGAACACCGGGGAGCTGTTTTTT. This gives the protein CASSPQGAANTGELFF.

This clonotype was seen a few times. The chain employs TRBV10-2 and TRBJ2-7, with a tentative D call TRBD1 (5 bases). This CDR3 contains 13 residues. With 6 bases removed from V and 0 bases from J, the gap between germline ends came to 9 bases. Germline loops: CDR1 WSHSY, CDR2 SAAADI. Here the CDR3 reads CASSRQLSYEQYF. CDR3 nucleotides: TGCGCCAGCAGCCGACAGCTCTCCTACGAGCAGTACTTC.

The rearrangement links TRBV27 to TRBJ2-7; D unclear. V gave up 8 bases and J gave up 2 bases, with 13 bases separating them. Germline V gene lookup returns CDR1 MNHEY and CDR2 SMNVEV (reference sequence). This CDR3 spans 13 amino acids. The CDR3 is CASGSSTAYEQYF. The CDR3 DNA reads as TGTGCCAGCGGGTCCTCAACGGCCTACGAGCAGTACTTC.

This clonotype was detected only a few times. The chain has TRBV20-1 and TRBJ1-6; D is ambiguous. CDR3 length: 16 residues. V gave up 6 bases and J gave up 3 bases, with 18 bases separating them. Germline CDR1 is DFQATT and CDR2 is SNEGSKA (reference sequence). Here the CDR3 reads CSARPRSSLYNSPLHF. The CDR3 DNA sequence: TGCAGTGCCCGTCCCCGAAGCAGCCTCTATAATTCACCCCTCCACTTT.

The V gene is TRBV12-3 or TRBV12-4, the J gene TRBJ1-6; D is unresolved. The length of the CDR3 is 14 residues. Trimming stripped 5 bases from V and 5 bases from J, with 10 bases between. Here the CDR3 reads CASSSGIHNSPLHF. CDR3 nucleotide sequence: TGTGCCAGCAGTAGCGGGATCCATAATTCACCCCTCCACTTT.

The V gene is TRBV5-1, the J gene TRBJ1-1; a weak D match, TRBD1 (5 bases). The CDR3 runs to 14 residues. V was trimmed by 4 bases and J by 2 bases, leaving 12 bases between them. In germline, CDR1 is SGHRS, CDR2 YFSETQ. The CDR3, as DNA: TGCGCCAGCAGCGGGGTGGGGGAAAACACTGAAGCTTTCTTT. This translates into CASSGVGENTEAFF.

A few counts support this clonotype. The chain has TRBV3-1 and TRBJ2-5, with no clear D. With 4 bases removed from V and 2 bases from J, the gap between germline ends came to 11 bases. The CDR3 is 14 amino acids. In germline, CDR1 is LGHDT, CDR2 YNNKEL (reference sequence). The CDR3 coding sequence is TGTGCCAGCAGCCTCACCCCCAGACAAGAGACCCAGTACTTC. Its protein product is CASSLTPRQETQYF.

This chain joins TRBV10-3 and TRBJ2-7, with D possibly being TRBD1 (6 bases). V lost 2 bases, J lost 1 base, and 18 bases lay in between. CDR3 length equals 17 residues. CDR1 is ENHRY, CDR2 SYGVKD, per germline. The CDR3 nucleotides are TGTGCCATCAGTGAGACGCAAACAGGGAAAGAATCCTACGAGCAGTACGTC. It is translated as CAISETQTGKESYEQYV.

DNA of the CDR3: TGCAGTGCTAGTCCGCTGGCCGGGACTAGCGGCATCAATGAGCAGTTCTTC. Its protein product is CSASPLAGTSGINEQFF. This chain uses TRBV20-1 with TRBJ2-1, with TRBD2 matching over 11 bases. CDR1 DFQATT and CDR2 SNEGSKA come from the germline V gene (reference sequence). The J segment lost 6 bases and the V segment lost 3 bases, leaving 13 bases of the junction unmatched. The CDR3 length is 17 residues.

The genes are TRBV20-1 and TRBJ1-6, with D perhaps TRBD1 (6 bases). The CDR3 runs to 18 residues. Trimming cost V 0 bases and J 7 bases, with 22 bases left between them. Germline V gene sequence: CDR1 DFQATT, CDR2 SNEGSKA (reference sequence). The CDR3 is CSARDSFGGSLPNSPLHF. For the CDR3, the DNA is TGCAGTGCTAGAGATAGTTTCGGGGGCAGCCTCCCAAATTCACCCCTCCACTTT.

CDR3 coding DNA: TGTGCCAGCAGTTACCGAGCGCCGGGACAGGGGTCTAACACTGAAGCTTTCTTT. Translated, it gives CASSYRAPGQGSNTEAFF. The rearrangement links TRBV6-5 to TRBJ1-1; 10 positions match TRBD1. The CDR3 totals 18 residues. CDR1 MNHEY and CDR2 SVGAGI come from the germline V gene. V lost 2 bases to trimming and J lost 2 bases; unmatched junction nucleotides: 11.

The genes are TRBV27 and TRBJ2-5; tentative D call: TRBD1 (6 bases). CDR1 and CDR2 from the germline V gene are MNHEY and SMNVEV (reference sequence). V was pared by 3 bases and J by 5 bases, with 19 bases between. CDR3 length equals 16 residues. The CDR3 sequence: CASSFPEQGLGETQYF. Here the CDR3 DNA reads TGTGCCAGCAGTTTCCCGGAACAGGGATTGGGGGAGACCCAGTACTTC.

In this sample, this clonotype turned up a few times. This chain uses TRBV24-1 with TRBJ2-1; the match to TRBD2 covers 7 bases. The ends lost 10 bases at V and 12 bases at J; junction bases unmatched: 11. Germline CDR1 reads KGHDR; CDR2 reads SFDVKD. This CDR3 region has 12 residues. CDR3 in amino acids: CATGGSARVQFF. CDR3 DNA: TGTGCCACGGGGGGGAGCGCGAGGGTGCAGTTCTTC.

The V gene is TRBV10-1, the J gene TRBJ2-1; tentative D call: TRBD1 (6 bases). The CDR3 contains 17 residues. The V and J ends lost 0 bases and 2 bases respectively, with 14 bases between them. Germline-derived CDR1 and CDR2 are WNHNN and SYGVQD (reference sequence). The CDR3 loop reads CASSESTQGQAYNEQFF. The CDR3 DNA follows: TGCGCCAGCAGTGAGTCCACGCAGGGGCAAGCCTACAATGAGCAGTTCTTC.